This TCR beta chain was captured by sequencing in a study of technical replicates of blood from a handful of donors. Only one count was recorded for this clone. Germline V gene data show CDR1 as SGHAT and CDR2 as FQDESV (reference sequence). The CDR3 runs 13 residues. Trimming stripped 0 bases from V and 3 bases from J, with 4 bases between. The data were produced by immunoSEQ multiplex PCR, yet TCRdb's version contains in-frame clones alone and is incomplete. The sample has tens of thousands of clones; 92% are singletons. The V call is TRBV11-1, the J call TRBJ2-3, with unresolved D. The sample was T cells isolated from PBMCs. This TCR was recovered from a human donor in good health. As DNA, the CDR3 is TGTGCCAGCAGCTTAGCATATACAGATACGCAGTATTTT. Translation: CASSLAYTDTQYF.